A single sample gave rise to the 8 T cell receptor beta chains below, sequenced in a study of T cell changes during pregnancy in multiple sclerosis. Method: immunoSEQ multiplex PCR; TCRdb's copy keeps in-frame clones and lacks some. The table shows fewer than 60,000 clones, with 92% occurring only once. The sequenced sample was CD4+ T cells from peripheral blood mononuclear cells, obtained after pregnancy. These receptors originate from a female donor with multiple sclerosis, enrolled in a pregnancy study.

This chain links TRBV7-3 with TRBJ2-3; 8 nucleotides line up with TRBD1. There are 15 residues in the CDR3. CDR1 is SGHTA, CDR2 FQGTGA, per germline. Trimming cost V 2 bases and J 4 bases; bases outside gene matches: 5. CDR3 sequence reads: CASSLGRGRADTQYF. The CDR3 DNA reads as TGTGCCAGCAGCTTAGGCAGGGGGCGTGCAGATACGCAGTATTTT.

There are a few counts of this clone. For the CDR3, the DNA is TGTGCCAGCAGCAGCCACAGAGACACTGAAGCTTTCTTT. This translates into CASSSHRDTEAFF. The chain recombines TRBV6-6 with TRBJ1-1, with D unresolved. The CDR3 runs 13 residues. The V gene's germline CDR1 is MNHNY and CDR2 SVGAGI (reference sequence). Trimming took 6 bases from V and 3 from J, leaving 11 bases between them.

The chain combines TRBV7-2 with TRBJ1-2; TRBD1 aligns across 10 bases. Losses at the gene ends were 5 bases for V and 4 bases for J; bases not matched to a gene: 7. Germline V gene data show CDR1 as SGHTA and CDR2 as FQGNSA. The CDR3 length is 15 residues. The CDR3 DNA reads TGTGCCAGCAGCGAGGACAGGGGGGACGTCTATGGCTACACCTTC. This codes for CASSEDRGDVYGYTF.

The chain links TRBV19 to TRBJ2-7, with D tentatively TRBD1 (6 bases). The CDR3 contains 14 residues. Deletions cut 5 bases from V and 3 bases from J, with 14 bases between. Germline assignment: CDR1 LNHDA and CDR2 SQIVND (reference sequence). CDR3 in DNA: TGTGCCAGTAGTCCAGACAGGCAACTCTACGAGCAGTACTTC. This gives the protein CASSPDRQLYEQYF. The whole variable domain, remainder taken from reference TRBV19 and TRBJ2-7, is DGGITQSPKYLFRKEGQNVTLSCEQNLNHDAMYWYRQDPGQGLRLIYYSQIVNDFQKGDIAEGYSVSREKKESFPLTVTSAQKNPTAFYLCASSPDRQLYEQYFGPGTRLTVT.

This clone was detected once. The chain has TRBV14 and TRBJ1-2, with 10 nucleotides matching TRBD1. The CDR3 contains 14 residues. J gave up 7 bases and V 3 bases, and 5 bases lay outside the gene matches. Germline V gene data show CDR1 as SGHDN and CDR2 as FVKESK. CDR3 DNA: TGTGCCAGCAGCCACCCTGGACAGGGGGGTGGCTACACCTTC. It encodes CASSHPGQGGGYTF.

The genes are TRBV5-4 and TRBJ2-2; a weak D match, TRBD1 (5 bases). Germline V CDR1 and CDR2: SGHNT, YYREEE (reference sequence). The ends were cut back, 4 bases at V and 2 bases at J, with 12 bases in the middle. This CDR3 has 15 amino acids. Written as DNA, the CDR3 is TGTGCCAGCAGCCTCTCGACAGTTAACACCGGGGAGCTGTTTTTT. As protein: CASSLSTVNTGELFF. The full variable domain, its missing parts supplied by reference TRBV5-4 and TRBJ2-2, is ETGVTQSPTHLIKTRGQQVTLRCSSQSGHNTVSWYQQALGQGPQFIFQYYREEENGRGNFPPRFSGLQFPNYSSELNVNALELDDSALYLCASSLSTVNTGELFFGEGSRLTVL.

Here the CDR3 DNA reads TGTGCCTGGACCTTAGGGGGGACAGGGGCATACTATGGCTACACCTTC. Its translation: CAWTLGGTGAYYGYTF. This chain uses TRBV30 with TRBJ1-2, with 10 bases that match TRBD1. The germline V gene encodes CDR1 GTSNPN and CDR2 SVGIG (reference sequence). J was trimmed by 3 bases and V by 4 bases; bases with no gene match: 11. This CDR3 has 16 residues.

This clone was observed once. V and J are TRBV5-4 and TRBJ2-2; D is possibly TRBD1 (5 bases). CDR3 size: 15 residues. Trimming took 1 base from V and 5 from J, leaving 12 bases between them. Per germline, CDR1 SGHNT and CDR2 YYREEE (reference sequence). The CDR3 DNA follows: TGTGCCAGCAGCTTGAAGCAAAAGGGGACCGGGGAGCTGTTTTTT. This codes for CASSLKQKGTGELFF.